A selection of T cell receptor beta chains follows, all from one sample in a study of cytotoxic CD8 clonotypes in ibrutinib-treated CLL. Sequenced by immunoSEQ multiplex PCR; TCRdb stores in-frame clones only, minus some. This sample has about 50,000 clones, with around 60% found just once. The source material was PBMCs, sampled after 24 months of ibrutinib treatment. All receptors come from a human donor with chronic lymphocytic leukemia. Both conserved end residues are trimmed from each CDR3. The D gene is left open where the match is weak.

d_gene	len	v_gene	j_gene	CDR3aa
TRBD1	10	TRBV2	TRBJ2-7	ASSRTGNEQY
NA	13	TRBV6-5	TRBJ2-3	ASSYELGSTDTQY
NA	12	TRBV19	TRBJ1-1	ASSIQGRGTEAF
NA	14	TRBV19	TRBJ1-2	ASSTAGQSGRYGYT
NA	11	TRBV5-1	TRBJ1-4	ASSPGPGEKLF
NA	12	TRBV19	TRBJ1-5	ASSHRARDQPQH
TRBD1	13	TRBV5-1	TRBJ1-4	ASSDPQGAGEKLF
TRBD1	14	TRBV9	TRBJ1-1	ASSGQGREGNTEAF
NA	13	TRBV9	TRBJ1-2	ASSAVIRAGHGYT
TRBD2	13	TRBV5-4	TRBJ2-2	ASSSGGRYTGELF
NA	12	TRBV6-1	TRBJ1-1	ASSVSRFNTEAF
NA	12	TRBV29-1	TRBJ1-3	SASTDPSGNTIY